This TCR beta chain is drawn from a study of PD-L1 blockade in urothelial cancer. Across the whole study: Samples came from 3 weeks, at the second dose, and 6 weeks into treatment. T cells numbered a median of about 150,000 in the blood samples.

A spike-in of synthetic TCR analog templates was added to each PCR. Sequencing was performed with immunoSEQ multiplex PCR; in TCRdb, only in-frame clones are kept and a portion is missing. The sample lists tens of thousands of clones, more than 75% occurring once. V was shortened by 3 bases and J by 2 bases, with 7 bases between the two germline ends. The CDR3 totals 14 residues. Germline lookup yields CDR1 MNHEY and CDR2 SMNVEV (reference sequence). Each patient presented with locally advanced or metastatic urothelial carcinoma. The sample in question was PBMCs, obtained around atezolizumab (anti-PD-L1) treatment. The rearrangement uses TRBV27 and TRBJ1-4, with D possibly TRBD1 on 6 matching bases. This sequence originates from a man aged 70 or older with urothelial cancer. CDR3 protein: CASSFQGTNEKLFF. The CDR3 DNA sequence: TGTGCCAGCAGTTTTCAGGGGACTAATGAAAAACTGTTTTTT.